This paragraph reports one T cell receptor (beta chain). The sample belongs to a study of response to subunit inactivated influenza vaccine. The CDR3 runs 16 residues. Trimming pared 0 bases from V and 0 bases from J, leaving 11 bases between. The germline CDR1 and CDR2 sequences are SGDLS and YYNGEE. TCRdb re-called the RT-PCR reads with MiXCR, one entry per CDR3 protein. The sample lists roughly 550,000 distinct CDR3 sequences, 20% to 25% occurring once. In addition, the sample was reused for a study of T cells expressing NK-cell markers. That source adds: Production of TCR beta cDNA relied on 5'RACE template switching with UMIs. Sorted CD3+CD56-NKG2C+, CD3+CD56+NKG2C+ and CD3+CD56+NKG2C- T cells supplied the TCR beta repertoires. NKG2C+ dominant clonotypes from roughly 6 donors made up roughly 1.0-8% of CD8+ T cells. The same clonotypes also predominated in the CD3+CD56-NKG2C+ fraction of several donors.

V usage is TRBV9 and J usage is TRBJ2-3; perhaps TRBD2 as D (6 bases). The sequenced sample was CD4+ T cells sorted from PBMCs, obtained roughly 12 days after vaccination. This clonotype was sampled from a middle-aged man who received an inactivated influenza vaccine. The CDR3 here is CASSVGNSGSTDTQYF. CDR3 nucleotides: TGTGCCAGCAGCGTAGGAAATAGCGGTAGCACAGATACGCAGTATTTT. Complete variable domain (other parts from reference TRBV9 and TRBJ2-3): DSGVTQTPKHLITATGQRVTLRCSPRSGDLSVYWYQQSLDQGLQFLIQYYNGEERAKGNILERFSAQQFPDLHSELNLSSLELGDSALYFCASSVGNSGSTDTQYFGPGTRLTVL.